The 15 T cell receptor beta chains below all came from one sample that was sequenced in a study of OX40 agonist ivuxolimab in advanced cancers. TCRdb's copy holds only in-frame clones and misses some; the assay was immunoSEQ multiplex PCR. The sample lists 70,000 or so clones, around 83% occurring once. The specimen comprised CD4+ or CD8+ T cells sorted from blood, sampled in a trial of the OX40 agonist ivuxolimab. The receptors come from an adult with an advanced solid tumor such as melanoma, head and neck, liver or kidney cancer.

The CDR3 sequence is CASSQGTSYEQYF. For the CDR3, the DNA is TGTGCCAGCAGCCAGGGGACTTCCTACGAGCAGTACTTC. The chain recombines TRBV6-5 with TRBJ2-7; the D gene could be TRBD1 or TRBD2 (6 bases each). CDR1 and CDR2 (germline): MNHEY, SVGAGI. Trimming removed 6 bases at V and 1 base at J, with 10 bases between. The CDR3 totals 13 residues.

CDR3 in amino acids: CASSAARQGYEKLFF. Written as DNA, the CDR3 is TGTGCCAGCAGCGCCGCCCGACAGGGATATGAAAAACTGTTTTTT. The V call is TRBV7-2, the J call TRBJ1-4; 7 nucleotides agree with TRBD1. Losses at the gene ends were 5 bases for V and 6 bases for J; bases not matched to a gene: 9. Germline CDR1 SGHTA, CDR2 FQGNSA. This CDR3 is built from 15 residues. Variable domain in full (rest from reference TRBV7-2 and TRBJ1-4): GAGVSQSPSNKVTEKGKDVELRCDPISGHTALYWYRQSLGQGLEFLIYFQGNSAPDKSGLPSDRFSAERTGGSVSTLTIQRTQQEDSAVYLCASSAARQGYEKLFFGSGTQLSVL.

This chain uses TRBV6-6 with TRBJ2-7; TRBD1 aligns across 7 bases. From germline, CDR1 is MNHNY and CDR2 SVGAGI (reference sequence). Unmatched junction bases numbered 5, after V lost 5 bases and J lost 4 bases. The CDR3 contains 13 residues. The CDR3 loop reads CASSRDRTYEQYF. The CDR3 DNA reads TGTGCCAGCAGTCGGGACAGAACTTACGAGCAGTACTTC.

The rearrangement joins TRBV19 to TRBJ1-1, with 9 bases fitting TRBD1. The CDR3 runs 14 residues. The trim removed 9 bases at V and 3 bases at J, leaving 8 bases unmatched. Germline V gives CDR1 LNHDA, CDR2 SQIVND (reference sequence). The CDR3 region is CASTGGWGYTEAFF. For the CDR3, the DNA is TGTGCCAGCACAGGGGGCTGGGGGTACACTGAAGCTTTCTTT.

V gene TRBV7-8 combines with J gene TRBJ2-1; 9 nucleotides match TRBD1. The CDR3 is made up of 15 amino acids. Per germline, CDR1 SGHVS and CDR2 FQNEAQ. The trim removed 3 bases at V and 9 bases at J, leaving 9 bases unmatched. The CDR3 coding sequence is TGTGCCAGCAGCTTCTCCGGGACAGGGCGGGTTGAGCAGTTCTTC. Translated: CASSFSGTGRVEQFF.

The sample holds one count of this clone. The chain recombines TRBV27 with TRBJ2-7; 7 bases align to TRBD1. With V trimmed by 11 bases and J by 0 bases, 4 bases remained unmatched. This CDR3 spans 12 amino acids. Per the germline V gene, CDR1 is MNHEY and CDR2 is SMNVEV (reference sequence). In DNA, the CDR3 is TGTGCCCGGCACAGGGGCTCCTACGAGCAGTACTTC. Its protein product is CARHRGSYEQYF.

The chain couples TRBV5-6 to TRBJ2-7; the D is unclear. Germline CDR1 SGHDT, CDR2 YYEEEE. The CDR3 totals 14 residues. Trimming removed 4 bases at V and 0 bases at J, with 11 bases between. CDR3 nucleotide sequence: TGTGCCAGCAGCCCTAAAACCAGCTCCTACGAGCAGTACTTC. Its protein is CASSPKTSSYEQYF.

The CDR3 DNA follows: TGCGCCAGCAGCCGAAGGGGGCTAGCGGGGGGATCTGGCACAGATACGCAGTATTTT. Protein product: CASSRRGLAGGSGTDTQYF. The chain employs TRBV4-3 and TRBJ2-3, with TRBD2 identical over 11 bases. Losses at the gene ends were 4 bases for V and 1 base for J; bases not matched to a gene: 13. Per germline, CDR1 LGHNA and CDR2 YSLEER. The length of the CDR3 is 19 residues.

CDR3 in DNA: TGTGCCAGCAGCCCGGGACTCCGCACAGATACGCAGTATTTT. Its protein product is CASSPGLRTDTQYF. The rearrangement uses TRBV5-6 and TRBJ2-3; a possible D gene is TRBD2 (6 bases). The germline CDR1 and CDR2 sequences are SGHDT and YYEEEE. The CDR3 loop spans 14 amino acids. V was shortened by 4 bases and J by 1 base, with 10 bases between the two germline ends.

In this sample, this clone turned up a few times. V and J are TRBV18 and TRBJ2-3; D may be TRBD1 (6 bases). Germline V gene lookup returns CDR1 KGHSH and CDR2 LQKENI. CDR3 length: 14 residues. V shed 2 bases and J shed 7 bases, with 13 bases lying between them. The CDR3 sequence is CASSPSNRANTQYF. The DNA of the CDR3 is TGTGCCAGCTCACCATCAAACAGGGCAAATACGCAGTATTTT.

The chain links TRBV6-5 to TRBJ1-1; TRBD1 aligns across 9 bases. Per the germline V gene, CDR1 is MNHEY and CDR2 is SVGAGI. This CDR3 has 14 residues. V trimming: 6 bases; J trimming: 4 bases; junction bases outside the gene matches: 6. The CDR3 region has the DNA TGTGCCAGCAGCCCGGGACAGGGATTCACTGAAGCTTTCTTT. Residues: CASSPGQGFTEAFF.

This chain joins TRBV11-2 and TRBJ1-1; D unclear. The CDR3 has 18 residues. Between the trimmed V and J ends, which lost 0 bases and 4 bases, there was a span of 21 bases. Germline CDR1 reads SGHAT; CDR2 reads FQNNGV. Here the CDR3 reads CASSLDRVSFNTGTEAFF. The CDR3 region has the DNA TGTGCCAGCAGCTTAGATCGAGTGTCGTTCAACACGGGCACTGAAGCTTTCTTT.

This clone showed up just once. This rearrangement joins TRBV21-1 to TRBJ1-1. TRBV21-1 is labeled a pseudogene. This CDR3 is 20 amino acids long. In DNA form, the CDR3 reads TGTGCCAGCAGCAAAGCGTTTACCCCAGGGATAAACCGGGAGGGCACTGAAGCTTTCTTT. This codes for CASSKAFTPGINREGTEAFF.

The chain is built from TRBV5-6 and TRBJ2-7, with D hard to call. Germline CDR1 is SGHDT and CDR2 is YYEEEE. This CDR3 has 14 amino acids. V was trimmed by 1 base and J by 7 bases, leaving 15 bases between them. CDR3 in amino acids: CASSLTATAGEQYF. The CDR3 DNA reads TGTGCCAGCAGCTTGACAGCCACCGCCGGGGAGCAGTACTTC.

The chain couples TRBV11-2 to TRBJ2-2; D ambiguous. The CDR3 spans 13 residues. From germline, CDR1 is SGHAT and CDR2 FQNNGV. V was clipped by 2 bases and J by 8 bases, with 9 bases between them. The CDR3 nucleotides read TGTGCCAGCAGCTTAAATCTTGAGGGGGAGCTGTTTTTT. Translation gives CASSLNLEGELFF. Full variable domain (rest looked up from reference TRBV11-2 and TRBJ2-2): EAGVAQSPRYKIIEKRQSVAFWCNPISGHATLYWYQQILGQGPKLLIQFQNNGVVDDSQLPKDRFSAERLKGVDSTLKIQPAKLEDSAVYLCASSLNLEGELFFGEGSRLTVL.